This paragraph covers one T cell receptor (beta chain) sequence. Its antigen is not identified. This entry comes from a study of response to subunit inactivated influenza vaccine. Study conclusions and caveats: The authors put forward the suggestion that each seasonal influenza vaccination may bring in only a limited number of new T cells.

The CDR3 totals 16 residues. Trimming pared 8 bases from V and 9 bases from J, leaving 27 bases between. Per the germline V gene, CDR1 is WSHSY and CDR2 is SAAADI. Using its own MiXCR run on the RT-PCR reads, TCRdb lists one record per CDR3 protein. Of a few hundred thousand distinct CDR3 sequences listed, approximately 11% are singletons. The sequences come from PBMCs from blood, collected about 6 weeks after vaccination. The receptor comes from a man aged 45-65 years who received an inactivated influenza vaccine. V gene TRBV10-2 combines with J gene TRBJ2-3, with D tentatively TRBD1 (5 bases). The CDR3 region has the DNA TGCGCCAGCTCACTAACCTCAGGGTTCACTCTGGAAACGCAGTATTTT. This codes for CASSLTSGFTLETQYF.